The 4 T cell receptor beta chains given below trace back to one sample, sequenced in a study of CD8 T cells in Susac syndrome. Roughly 0.45 to 1 ug RNA was reverse transcribed with random hexamers. TCRdb recomputed calls from the immunoSEQ multiplex PCR reads with MiXCR, one row per CDR3 protein. The sample lists around 71,000 distinct CDR3 sequences, 93% occurring once. The sample was CD4+ T cells from PBMCs. Receptor source: a human donor with Susac syndrome.

The genes are TRBV20-1 and TRBJ2-5, with TRBD1 identical over 9 bases. Germline V CDR1 and CDR2: DFQATT, SNEGSKA (reference sequence). V was clipped by 4 bases and J by 6 bases; unmatched bases: 6. The CDR3 runs 13 residues. The CDR3 loop reads CSAIGQGTKTQYF. In DNA, the CDR3 is TGCAGTGCTATAGGACAGGGGACGAAGACCCAGTACTTC.

CDR3 region: CASSDSWGQETQYF. CDR3 nucleotides: TGTGCCAGCAGCGACTCTTGGGGACAAGAGACCCAGTACTTC. This chain joins TRBV7-9 and TRBJ2-5, with unresolved D. The V end lost 5 bases, the J end lost 2 bases, and 12 bases lay between the germline ends. The CDR3 loop spans 14 amino acids. Germline lookup yields CDR1 SEHNR and CDR2 FQNEAQ (reference sequence).

The chain links TRBV20-1 to TRBJ2-1, with TRBD2 identical over 12 bases. Trimming cost V 6 bases and J 10 bases; bases outside gene matches: 16. The CDR3 runs to 16 residues. The V gene's germline CDR1 is DFQATT and CDR2 SNEGSKA (reference sequence). The CDR3 loop reads CSAITPSSGGAREQFF. The CDR3 DNA reads TGCAGTGCGATCACCCCCTCTAGCGGGGGGGCCCGGGAGCAGTTCTTC.

The chain joins TRBV2 to TRBJ2-7; the D gene is possibly TRBD2 (5 bases). There are 13 residues in the CDR3. From germline, CDR1 is SNHLY and CDR2 FYNNEI. V was clipped by 7 bases and J by 3 bases, with 13 bases between them. CDR3 sequence reads: CASTLLEGYEQYF. The CDR3 DNA is TGTGCCAGCACCCTCCTCGAGGGCTACGAGCAGTACTTC.